The 20 T cell receptor beta chains below come from one sample, sequenced in a study of cytomegalovirus exposure and HLA in healthy donors (dated by TCRdb to 2016 to 2017). Library construction relied on the immunoSEQ multiplex PCR assay. For the multiplex PCR, a mixture combining 60 forward primers for TCR Vbeta segments and 13 reverse primers for TCR Jbeta segments was used. The table comes from immuneACCESS by way of TCRdb, which keeps in-frame sequences with V and J called. Part of the clones is missing from these tables; in studies checked, under half for an unresolved V gene and the rest for unknown reasons. The sample table contains about 160,000 clones; only one count was recorded for over 70% of them. The biggest ten clones account for 1% to 1.5% of the sample. The sequenced sample was PBMCs. The receptors derive from a man between 50 and 59 years old in good health and CMV-seropositive.

This chain uses TRBV7-2 with TRBJ2-7; 8 bases map to TRBD2. CDR3 size: 17 residues. Germline V gene sequence: CDR1 SGHTA, CDR2 FQGNSA. V trimming: 4 bases; J trimming: 2 bases; junction bases outside the gene matches: 13. CDR3 nucleotides: TGTGCCAGCAGCTCTTCAGGGGTGTGGCGGGAGGCCTACGAGCAGTACTTC. Protein product: CASSSSGVWREAYEQYF. Together with reference TRBV7-2 and TRBJ2-7, the CDR3 gives the full variable domain: GAGVSQSPSNKVTEKGKDVELRCDPISGHTALYWYRQSLGQGLEFLIYFQGNSAPDKSGLPSDRFSAERTGGSVSTLTIQRTQQEDSAVYLCASSSSGVWREAYEQYFGPGTRLTVT.

The chain uses TRBV20-1 and TRBJ2-4; TRBD2 is a possible D gene (5 bases). Germline V gives CDR1 DFQATT, CDR2 SNEGSKA (reference sequence). The CDR3 runs to 11 residues. The ends were cut back, 5 bases at V and 7 bases at J, with 9 bases in the middle. The CDR3 nucleotides read TGCAGTGCTTGGCGAGGGAACATTCAGTACTTC. It is translated as CSAWRGNIQYF.

This clone occurred a few times. The genes are TRBV5-1 and TRBJ2-5; 9 bases are shared with TRBD2. The CDR3 sequence is 16 residues long. The junction had 11 bases not matched to a gene; V was cut back by 3 bases and J by 5 bases. The germline V gene encodes CDR1 SGHRS and CDR2 YFSETQ. The CDR3 DNA reads TGCGCCAGCAGCTGGGGGGGCGGGAGGGCCGTCGAGACCCAGTACTTC. Translating it yields CASSWGGGRAVETQYF. Complete variable domain (other parts from reference TRBV5-1 and TRBJ2-5): KAGVTQTPRYLIKTRGQQVTLSCSPISGHRSVSWYQQTPGQGLQFLFEYFSETQRNKGNFPGRFSGRQFSNSRSEMNVSTLELGDSALYLCASSWGGGRAVETQYFGPGTRLLVL.

The chain uses TRBV2 and TRBJ2-3; 13 bases align to TRBD2. This CDR3 comprises 15 residues. Looked up from germline, CDR1 is SNHLY and CDR2 is FYNNEI. The junction had 3 bases not matched to a gene; V was cut back by 7 bases and J by 2 bases. CDR3 in amino acids: CASIGLAGATDTQYF. The CDR3 DNA sequence: TGTGCCAGCATAGGACTAGCGGGAGCCACAGATACGCAGTATTTT.

This clone was detected only a few times. The chain couples TRBV11-2 to TRBJ1-2, with a weak D call TRBD1 (5 bases). Germline lookup yields CDR1 SGHAT and CDR2 FQNNGV. The V end lost 5 bases, the J end lost 8 bases, and 18 bases lay between the germline ends. CDR3 length equals 14 residues. DNA for the CDR3: TGTGCCAGCAGCGCACGGCGGGAGGGGAGCGGCTACACCTTC. Its translation is CASSARREGSGYTF.

The chain couples TRBV9 to TRBJ2-6; D call uncertain. The germline V gene has CDR1 SGDLS and CDR2 YYNGEE. This CDR3 is 16 amino acids long. Between the trimmed V and J ends, which lost 4 bases and 0 bases, there was a span of 11 bases. The DNA of the CDR3 is TGTGCCAGCAGCTTTAGACTCGACTCTGGGGCCAACGTCCTGACTTTC. Its protein product is CASSFRLDSGANVLTF.

This clone was seen only a few times. This sequence joins TRBV5-6 and TRBJ2-3; perhaps TRBD1 as D (6 bases). Deletions cut 2 bases from V and 2 bases from J, with 9 bases between. CDR1 is SGHDT and CDR2 is YYEEEE in the germline V gene. The CDR3 has 14 residues. The CDR3 DNA reads as TGTGCCAGCAGCTTAGGGGGAAACACAGATACGCAGTATTTT. Amino acid sequence: CASSLGGNTDTQYF.

Here the CDR3 DNA reads TGTGCCAGCAGCGTCCACAGGGGCACAGATACGCAGTATTTT. As protein: CASSVHRGTDTQYF. This sequence joins TRBV11-3 and TRBJ2-3; the D gene is possibly TRBD1 (6 bases). Trimming stripped 5 bases from V and 1 base from J, with 10 bases between. The CDR3 sequence is 14 residues long. CDR1 SGHNT and CDR2 YENEEA come from the germline V gene.

Only one count was recorded for this clone. The V gene is TRBV28, the J gene TRBJ1-1, with D tentatively TRBD1 (6 bases). Between the trimmed V and J ends, which lost 3 bases and 9 bases, there was a span of 11 bases. Germline V lookup: CDR1 MDHEN, CDR2 SYDVKM. This CDR3 is built from 12 residues. The CDR3 nucleotides read TGTGCCAGCAGTTTTCGGACAGTAAAAGCTTTCTTT. As protein: CASSFRTVKAFF. The variable domain in full, with the rest retrieved from reference TRBV28 and TRBJ1-1, is DVKVTQSSRYLVKRTGEKVFLECVQDMDHENMFWYRQDPGLGLRLIYFSYDVKMKEKGDIPEGYSVSREKKERFSLILESASTNQTSMYLCASSFRTVKAFFGQGTRLTVV.

The J gene is TRBJ1-3, the V gene TRBV5-1; the D gene is possibly TRBD1 (6 bases). V lost 0 bases to trimming and J lost 0 bases, with 10 bases between them. The CDR3 contains 16 residues. Germline V gene sequence: CDR1 SGHRS, CDR2 YFSETQ. Written as DNA, the CDR3 is TGCGCCAGCAGCTTGGACAGGGCCTTCTCTGGAAACACCATATATTTT. Protein product: CASSLDRAFSGNTIYF.

This chain links TRBV11-1 with TRBJ2-7, with D perhaps matching TRBD1 (5 bases). CDR3 length: 14 amino acids. Trimming left V 7 bases short and J 2 bases short, with 15 bases between. Germline-derived CDR1 and CDR2 are SGHAT and FQDESV (reference sequence). Written as DNA, the CDR3 is TGTGCCAGCACCCCCGGGCAGGGTGCCTACGAGCAGTACTTC. Protein product: CASTPGQGAYEQYF.

The chain employs TRBV9 and TRBJ1-6; 10 nucleotides agree with TRBD1. This CDR3 comprises 17 residues. Trimming cost V 2 bases and J 1 base; bases outside gene matches: 3. The germline V gene has CDR1 SGDLS and CDR2 YYNGEE. The CDR3 sequence is CASSVGQGRSYNSPLHF. The CDR3 DNA reads TGTGCCAGCAGCGTGGGACAGGGGAGGTCCTATAATTCACCCCTCCACTTT.

The V gene is TRBV25-1, the J gene TRBJ2-5, with 10 nucleotides matching TRBD1. V was clipped by 6 bases and J by 5 bases; unmatched bases: 3. The CDR3 loop spans 13 amino acids. Germline V lookup: CDR1 MGHDK, CDR2 SYGVNS. CDR3 region: CASRGQGLETQYF. CDR3 bases: TGTGCCAGCAGGGGACAGGGGCTCGAGACCCAGTACTTC. Full variable domain (remainder filled in from reference TRBV25-1 and TRBJ2-5): EADIYQTPRYLVIGTGKKITLECSQTMGHDKMYWYQQDPGMELHLIHYSYGVNSTEKGDLSSESTVSRIRTEHFPLTLESARPSHTSQYLCASRGQGLETQYFGPGTRLLVL.

The rearrangement uses TRBV28 and TRBJ2-1; TRBD1 matches at 7 bases. Germline V gene data show CDR1 as MDHEN and CDR2 as SYDVKM. The CDR3 is 13 residues long. Trimming removed 8 bases from V and 4 bases from J; junction bases left unmatched: 5. The CDR3 region has the DNA TGTGCCAGCTGGACAGGCCCTTACAATGAGCAGTTCTTC. Translation: CASWTGPYNEQFF.

This clone was seen once. J is TRBJ2-7 and V is TRBV9, with TRBD1 identical over 11 bases. There are 18 residues in the CDR3. The V and J ends lost 4 bases and 2 bases, in that order; junction bases with no gene match: 14. Looked up from germline, CDR1 is SGDLS and CDR2 is YYNGEE. CDR3 DNA: TGTGCCAGCAGCCCTAGCCCTATTCCGGGACAGGGGGCCTACGAGCAGTACTTC. It encodes CASSPSPIPGQGAYEQYF.

The CDR3 nucleotides read TGTGCCAGCAGCTTAGAGAGACTAGCGGGAGGGGCGGAGACCCAGTACTTC. Its protein product is CASSLERLAGGAETQYF. This chain joins TRBV7-8 and TRBJ2-5, with 14 nucleotides matching TRBD2. Trimming cost V 1 base and J 5 bases; bases outside gene matches: 6. The germline V gene has CDR1 SGHVS and CDR2 FQNEAQ. CDR3 length equals 17 residues.

The V gene is TRBV6-6, the J gene TRBJ2-7; 9 bases line up with TRBD1. Unmatched junction bases numbered 12, after V lost 6 bases and J lost 6 bases. The germline V gene encodes CDR1 MNHNY and CDR2 SVGAGI (reference sequence). The CDR3 extends over 15 amino acids. CDR3 nucleotides: TGTGCCAGCAGAAACGACAGGGGGGCGTTCACCGAGCAGTACTTC. It yields the protein CASRNDRGAFTEQYF.

This clone showed up just a few times. This chain links TRBV10-3 with TRBJ1-4, with D perhaps TRBD1 (6 bases). CDR1 and CDR2 from the germline V gene are ENHRY and SYGVKD. The ends were cut back, 6 bases at V and 8 bases at J, with 16 bases in the middle. The length of the CDR3 is 14 residues. In DNA form, the CDR3 reads TGTGCCATCAGCAAGGACAGTGAAGACGAAAAACTGTTTTTT. It codes for CAISKDSEDEKLFF.

V is TRBV2 and J is TRBJ2-5; 13 positions agree with TRBD2. This CDR3 contains 16 residues. Germline trimming cut 4 bases from V and 4 bases from J; bases unmatched to any gene: 6. The V gene's germline CDR1 is SNHLY and CDR2 FYNNEI. Here the CDR3 reads CASSGLAGGGAETQYF. CDR3 nucleotide sequence: TGTGCCAGCAGTGGACTAGCGGGGGGTGGGGCAGAGACCCAGTACTTC. Combining the CDR3 with reference TRBV2 and TRBJ2-5 gives the whole variable domain EPEVTQTPSHQVTQMGQEVILRCVPISNHLYFYWYRQILGQKVEFLVSFYNNEISEKSEIFDDQFSVERPDGSNFTLKIRSTKLEDSAMYFCASSGLAGGGAETQYFGPGTRLLVL.

This clone was picked up one time. This chain uses TRBV7-3 with TRBJ2-1, with D perhaps TRBD2 (6 bases). The V and J ends lost 5 bases and 2 bases respectively, with 10 bases between them. The CDR3 consists of 14 residues. Germline loops: CDR1 SGHTA, CDR2 FQGTGA. The CDR3 loop is CASSIGGAYNEQFF. As DNA, the CDR3 is TGTGCCAGCAGCATAGGAGGGGCCTACAATGAGCAGTTCTTC.